Presented here are 2 T cell receptor beta chains from one specimen sequenced in a study of shared clonotypes between healthy human individuals (dated by TCRdb to the early 2020s). Library method: the immunoSEQ multiplex PCR assay. The immuneACCESS repertoire file appears here via TCRdb, limited to in-frame rearrangements. These files lack a portion of the clones; in checked studies, under half of the deficit traces to unresolved V genes, and the cause of the others is not known. Across this sample there are over a million clones, with about 77% seen only once. The ten top clones hold around 1.5% of the sample. The specimen sequenced was memory CD4+ T cells sorted from blood. Sample cell subset or site, as interpreted from the label and publication: CD45RA-negative fraction. The receptors stem from a young man in good health.

The genes are TRBV5-6 and TRBJ1-2; D is uncertain. Trimming shortened V by 6 bases and J by 4 bases, and 19 bases separated the two germline ends. Germline V lookup: CDR1 SGHDT, CDR2 YYEEEE. This CDR3 has 15 residues. The chain's CDR3 is CASTIRGRDSYGYTF. The CDR3 bases are TGTGCCAGCACGATCCGAGGTAGGGATTCCTATGGCTACACCTTC. The full variable domain, with the rest looked up from reference TRBV5-6 and TRBJ1-2, is DAGVTQSPTHLIKTRGQQVTLRCSPKSGHDTVSWYQQALGQGPQFIFQYYEEEERQRGNFPDRFSGHQFPNYSSELNVNALLLGDSALYLCASTIRGRDSYGYTFGSGTRLTVV.

The genes are TRBV2 and TRBJ2-3, with D possibly being TRBD1 or TRBD2 (5 bases each). V was cut by 7 bases and J by 0 bases, with 14 bases left in between. This CDR3 contains 15 residues. The germline CDR1 and CDR2 sequences are SNHLY and FYNNEI. The CDR3 loop is CASKLRGPSTDTQYF. CDR3 nucleotide sequence: TGTGCCAGCAAGCTACGGGGCCCTAGCACAGATACGCAGTATTTT. Based on the CDR3 plus reference TRBV2 and TRBJ2-3, the full variable domain is EPEVTQTPSHQVTQMGQEVILRCVPISNHLYFYWYRQILGQKVEFLVSFYNNEISEKSEIFDDQFSVERPDGSNFTLKIRSTKLEDSAMYFCASKLRGPSTDTQYFGPGTRLTVL.